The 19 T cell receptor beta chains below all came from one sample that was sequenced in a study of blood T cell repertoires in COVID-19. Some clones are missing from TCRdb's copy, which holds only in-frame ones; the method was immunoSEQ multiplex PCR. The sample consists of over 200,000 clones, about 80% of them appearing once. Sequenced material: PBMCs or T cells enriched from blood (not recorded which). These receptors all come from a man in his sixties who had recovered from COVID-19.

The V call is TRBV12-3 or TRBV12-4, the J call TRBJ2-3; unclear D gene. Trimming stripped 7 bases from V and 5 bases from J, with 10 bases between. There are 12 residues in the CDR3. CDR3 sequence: CASTLLQDTQYF. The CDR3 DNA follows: TGTGCCAGCACCCTACTTCAAGATACGCAGTATTTT.

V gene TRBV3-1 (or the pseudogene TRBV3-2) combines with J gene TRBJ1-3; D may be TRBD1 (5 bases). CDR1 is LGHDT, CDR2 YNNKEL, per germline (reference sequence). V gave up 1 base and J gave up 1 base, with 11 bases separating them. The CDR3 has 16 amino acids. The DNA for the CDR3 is TGTGCCAGCAGCCAAGTTTTCGGGACTTCTGGAAACACCATATATTTT. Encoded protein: CASSQVFGTSGNTIYF.

Written as DNA, the CDR3 is TGTGCCAGCAGCTTGTCGAGGGGGTCGAACACTGAAGCTTTCTTT. Its translation: CASSLSRGSNTEAFF. The chain combines TRBV5-5 with TRBJ1-1, with a weak D call TRBD1 (6 bases). V lost 1 base and J 1 base, leaving 11 bases between the germline ends. The germline V gene has CDR1 SGHKS and CDR2 YYEKEE (reference sequence). This CDR3 has 15 amino acids.

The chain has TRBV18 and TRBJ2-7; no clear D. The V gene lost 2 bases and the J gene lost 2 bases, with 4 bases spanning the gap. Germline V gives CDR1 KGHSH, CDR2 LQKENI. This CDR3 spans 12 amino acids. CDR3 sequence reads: CASSPGPYEQYF. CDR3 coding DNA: TGTGCCAGCTCACCAGGCCCCTACGAGCAGTACTTC.

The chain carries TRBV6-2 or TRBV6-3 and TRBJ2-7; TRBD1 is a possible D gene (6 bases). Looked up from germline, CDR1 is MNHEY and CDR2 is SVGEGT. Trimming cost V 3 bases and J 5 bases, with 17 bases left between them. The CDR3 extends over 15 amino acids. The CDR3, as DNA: TGTGCCAGCAGTTATTCGGGACACCGCGTCAACGAGCAGTACTTC. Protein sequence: CASSYSGHRVNEQYF.

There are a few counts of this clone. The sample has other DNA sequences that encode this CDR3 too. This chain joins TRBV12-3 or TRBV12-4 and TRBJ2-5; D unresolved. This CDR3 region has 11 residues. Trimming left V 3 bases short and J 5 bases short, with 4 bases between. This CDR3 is CASSLRETQYF. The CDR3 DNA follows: TGTGCCAGCAGTTTGAGGGAGACCCAGTACTTC.

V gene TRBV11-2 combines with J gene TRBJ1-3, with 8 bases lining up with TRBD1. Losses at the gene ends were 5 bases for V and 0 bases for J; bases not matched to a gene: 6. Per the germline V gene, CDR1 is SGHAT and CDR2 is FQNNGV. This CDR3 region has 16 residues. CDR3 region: CASSLGTGPSGNTIYF. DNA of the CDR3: TGTGCCAGCAGCCTAGGGACAGGCCCCTCTGGAAACACCATATATTTT.

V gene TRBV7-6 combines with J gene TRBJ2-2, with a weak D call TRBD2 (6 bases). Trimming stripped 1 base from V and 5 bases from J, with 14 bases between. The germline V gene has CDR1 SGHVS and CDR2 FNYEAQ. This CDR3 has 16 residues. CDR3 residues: CASSLVFSGETGELFF. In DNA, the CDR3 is TGTGCCAGCAGCTTAGTCTTTTCGGGGGAGACCGGGGAGCTGTTTTTT.

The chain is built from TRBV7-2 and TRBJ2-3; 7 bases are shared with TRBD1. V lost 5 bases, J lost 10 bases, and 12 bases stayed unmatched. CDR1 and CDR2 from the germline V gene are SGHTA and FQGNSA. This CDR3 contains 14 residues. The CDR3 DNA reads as TGTGCCAGCAGCCCAGGGACAGCCCCGGGGCCGCAGTATTTT. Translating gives CASSPGTAPGPQYF.

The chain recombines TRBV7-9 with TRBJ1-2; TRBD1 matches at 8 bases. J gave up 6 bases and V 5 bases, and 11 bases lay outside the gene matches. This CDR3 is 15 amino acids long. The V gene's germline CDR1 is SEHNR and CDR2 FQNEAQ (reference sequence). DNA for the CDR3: TGTGCCAGCAGCCACCAAGTGACAGGGGAGGATGGCTACACCTTC. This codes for CASSHQVTGEDGYTF.

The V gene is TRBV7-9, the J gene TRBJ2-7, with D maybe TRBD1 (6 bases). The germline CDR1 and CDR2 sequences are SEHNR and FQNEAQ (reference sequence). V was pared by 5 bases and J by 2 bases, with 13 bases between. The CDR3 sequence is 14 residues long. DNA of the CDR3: TGTGCCAGCAGCGAGAGAGGACAGACCTACGAGCAGTACTTC. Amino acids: CASSERGQTYEQYF.

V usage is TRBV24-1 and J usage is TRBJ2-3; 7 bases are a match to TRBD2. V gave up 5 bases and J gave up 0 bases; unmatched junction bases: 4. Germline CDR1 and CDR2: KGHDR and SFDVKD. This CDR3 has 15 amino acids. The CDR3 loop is CATSAAGPSTDTQYF. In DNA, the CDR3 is TGTGCCACCAGTGCAGCGGGGCCTAGCACAGATACGCAGTATTTT.

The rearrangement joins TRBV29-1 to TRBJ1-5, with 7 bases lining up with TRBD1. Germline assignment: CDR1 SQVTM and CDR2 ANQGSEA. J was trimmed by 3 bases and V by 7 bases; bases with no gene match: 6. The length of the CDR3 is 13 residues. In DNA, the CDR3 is TGCAGCGCGGGGGACAGCCTCAATCAGCCCCAGCATTTT. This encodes CSAGDSLNQPQHF. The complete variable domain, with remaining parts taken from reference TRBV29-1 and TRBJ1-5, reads SAVISQKPSRDICQRGTSLTIQCQVDSQVTMMFWYRQQPGQSLTLIATANQGSEATYESGFVIDKFPISRPNLTFSTLTVSNMSPEDSSIYLCSAGDSLNQPQHFGDGTRLSIL.

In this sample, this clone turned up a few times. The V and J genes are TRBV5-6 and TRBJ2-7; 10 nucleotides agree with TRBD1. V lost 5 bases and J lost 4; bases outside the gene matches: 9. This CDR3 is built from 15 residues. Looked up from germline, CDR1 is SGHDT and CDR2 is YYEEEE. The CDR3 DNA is TGTGCCAGCAGATTGAATGGACAGGGGGGGTACGAGCAGTACTTC. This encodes CASRLNGQGGYEQYF.

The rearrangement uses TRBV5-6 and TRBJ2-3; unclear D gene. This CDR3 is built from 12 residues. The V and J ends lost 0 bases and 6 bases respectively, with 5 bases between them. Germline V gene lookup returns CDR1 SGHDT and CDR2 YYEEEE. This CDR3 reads CASSLERDTQYF. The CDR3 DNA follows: TGTGCCAGCAGCTTGGAACGGGATACGCAGTATTTT.

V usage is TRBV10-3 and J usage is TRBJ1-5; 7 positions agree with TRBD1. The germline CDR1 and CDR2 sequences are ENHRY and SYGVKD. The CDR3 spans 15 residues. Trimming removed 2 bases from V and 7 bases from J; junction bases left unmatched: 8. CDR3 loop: CAISEPTGRGQPQHF. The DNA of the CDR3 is TGTGCCATCAGTGAGCCGACAGGGCGGGGACAGCCCCAGCATTTT.

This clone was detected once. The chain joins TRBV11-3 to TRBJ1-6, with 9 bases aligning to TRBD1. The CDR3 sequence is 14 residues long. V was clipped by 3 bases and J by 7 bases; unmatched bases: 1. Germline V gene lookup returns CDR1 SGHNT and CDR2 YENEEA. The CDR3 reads CASSFTGGNSPLHF. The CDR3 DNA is TGTGCCAGCAGCTTCACAGGGGGCAATTCACCCCTCCACTTT.

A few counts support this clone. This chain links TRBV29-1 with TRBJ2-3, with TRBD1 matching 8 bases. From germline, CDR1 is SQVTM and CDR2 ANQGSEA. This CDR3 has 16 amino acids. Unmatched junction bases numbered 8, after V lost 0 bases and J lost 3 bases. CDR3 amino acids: CSVEDLKTGATDTQYF. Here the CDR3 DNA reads TGCAGCGTTGAAGACCTGAAGACAGGGGCGACAGATACGCAGTATTTT.

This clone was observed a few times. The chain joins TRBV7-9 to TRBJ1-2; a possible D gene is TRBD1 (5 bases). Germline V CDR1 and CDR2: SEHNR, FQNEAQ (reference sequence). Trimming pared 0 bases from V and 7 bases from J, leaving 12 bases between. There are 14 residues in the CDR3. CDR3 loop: CASSLAGGGGGYTF. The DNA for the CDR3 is TGTGCCAGCAGCTTAGCGGGGGGAGGTGGTGGCTACACCTTC.